The TCR beta chain described here comes from a study of cytomegalovirus exposure and HLA in healthy donors. Nominally healthy donors provided the samples, though records likely missed some immune exposures. About this clone: Its target is not known.

V was cut by 5 bases and J by 0 bases, with 13 bases left in between. Per germline, CDR1 SGHVS and CDR2 FNYEAQ. The CDR3 is 15 residues long. Findings and limits, study-wide: Reportedly, diagnosis of cytomegalovirus status by the classifier showed high specificity and sensitivity. Donors belonging to an Asian-associated ancestry cluster reportedly showed fewer N-insertions in productive TCRs than the roughly 700-donor mean, according to what a later analysis found.

The PCR ran on 60 Vbeta and 13 Jbeta primers. Measured with immunoSEQ multiplex PCR; TCRdb has only the in-frame clones, and not every one. The sample includes approximately 160,000 clones, approximately 62% seen only once; the top ten take about 1.3%. The chain uses TRBV7-6 and TRBJ1-1; D may be TRBD1 (5 bases). The sequence derives from a man aged 50 to 60 in good health and CMV-seronegative. The sequenced material came from PBMCs. Written as DNA, the CDR3 is TGTGCCAGCAGCCCGGGGGGGGTTTTGAACACTGAAGCTTTCTTT. It yields the protein CASSPGGVLNTEAFF.